This TCR beta chain derives from a study of cytomegalovirus exposure and HLA in healthy donors. Broader study findings: Published work reported that the classifier diagnosed cytomegalovirus status with high specificity and sensitivity.

Separate from the 666-subject first cohort, the roughly 120-subject validation cohort was the one that the donors belonged to. CDR1 and CDR2 from the germline V gene are SGHNT and YYREEE (reference sequence). V gave up 3 bases and J gave up 3 bases, with 13 bases separating them. The CDR3 has 14 amino acids. This clone came up a few times. No antigen is known for it. Only in-frame clones appear in the TCRdb table, and some are missing; sequencing was by immunoSEQ multiplex PCR. The profile covers under 140,000 clones, with over 75% appearing a single time and 1.4% taken by the ten largest. The chain employs TRBV5-4 and TRBJ2-7, with D perhaps TRBD1 (7 bases). Sequencing used PBMCs. The TCR was taken from a woman aged 30 to 39 in good health and CMV-seropositive. The DNA for the CDR3 is TGTGCCAGCAGCTCAGGGACAGCGGGCTACGAGCAGTACTTC. Translating it yields CASSSGTAGYEQYF.